The T cell receptor (beta chain) described here comes from a study of CD8+CD57+ T cells in acquired aplastic anemia. Patients selected for sequencing had displayed CD8+CD57+ cell expansion by flow cytometry. CDR3 and TCR beta VDJ profiling relied on a genomic DNA template. TCRdb called the reads again in MiXCR, with one record for every CDR3 protein. This sample has roughly 250,000 distinct CDR3 sequences, with approximately 80% found just once. This clonotype was sampled from a human donor with aplastic anemia. The sequencing sample was made of sorted CD4+, CD8+, or CD8+CD57+ T cells (not recorded which) from PBMCs.

CDR3 in DNA: TGTGCCAGCAGCTTAGCCGACACGTATTACGCGGAGTACTTC. Its protein is CASSLADTYYAEYF. This sequence joins TRBV7-2 and TRBJ2-7; D gene uncertain. Germline-derived CDR1 and CDR2 are SGHTA and FQGNSA. CDR3 size: 14 residues. V was trimmed by 0 bases and J by 11 bases, leaving 17 bases between them.